Reported below is one T cell receptor beta chain. The target of this receptor is not known. No qualities accompany the bases; no much larger clone lies one base away. TCRbeta CDR3 regions were amplified from genomic DNA using the immunoSEQ Assay, a bias-controlled multiplex PCR. Per the source publication's procedure: The number of nucleated cells in each sample was estimated by amplification of reference gene primers within the assay. To quantify the absolute abundance of each unique TCRbeta CDR3 rearrangement, sequence reads were collapsed and filtered. For each sample, productive Simpson clonality was calculated as the square root of Simpson's diversity index across productive rearrangements. TCRdb mirrors the immuneACCESS table, restricted to in-frame sequences. Some clones are absent from its copies; in checked studies, under half trace to an unresolved V gene, and the reason for the others is unknown. The D gene and trimming were derived from the DNA, and the V and J assignments and clone size from that table. The table for this sample lists 300,000 or so clones; just over 90% of them were counted only once. The ten largest clones add up to 2% to 2.5% of the sample.

These data belong to a study of blood T cell repertoires in COVID-19 (dated by TCRdb to 2019 to 2021). For the wider study: Collaborator samples came from the United States, Italy and Spain and covered acute and convalescent phases of COVID-19. HLA class I and class II types, where available, came from metadata supplied by the sample provider rather than from assay-based typing. The samples were drawn from two sources: the first 160 participants of the ongoing ImmuneRACE study, and 1,200 or so subjects contributed by 6 global collaborators. The repertoires were released in a freely available public database intended as a resource for research on the immune response to SARS-CoV-2. The dataset comprised deeply sampled blood TCRbeta repertoires from subjects exposed to, actively infected with, or recovered from COVID-19. Nearly every sample came with metadata listing a de-identified subject ID, COVID-19 status, age in years and sex. The material from the prospective study consisted of cDNA or gDNA derived from T cells, B-cell-depleted T cells, or PBMCs. General findings and caveats noted by the study authors: The quantity of clinical and demographic metadata differed by source and by participant and was supplied without curation.

One collaborating source in Seattle enrolled patients during active infection and followed them longitudinally through the course of disease. Each collaborating institution followed its own protocols to collect whole blood in K2EDTA tubes. For TCRbeta analysis, collaborators shipped samples in one of three forms: frozen whole blood, isolated PBMCs, or DNA extracted from either of those sample types. The clonotype was recovered from a woman in her twenties or thirties with COVID-19, enrolled during active disease. Material for sequencing was peripheral blood.

The CDR3 protein is CASSLAGVAEEQYF. DNA sequence: TGTGCCAGCAGCTTGGCAGGGGTGGCAGAGGAGCAGTACTTC. In this chain, TRBV5-4 is recombined with TRBJ2-7; the D gene is perhaps TRBD1, from 6 matching bases. Trimming takes 0 bases from V and 7 bases from J, and the germline ends sit 14 bases apart. CDR1 and CDR2 are read off the germline V gene (reference sequence) as SGHNT and YYREEE. The CDR3 numbers 14 residues from cysteine through phenylalanine. Just CDR3 DNA is preserved here, 42 bases in frame from base 1.